Reported below is one T cell receptor beta chain. The target antigen is unknown. Here immunoSEQ multiplex PCR was the method, and the copy in TCRdb shows in-frame clones only, minus some. The sample contains over 85,000 clones, around 88% of which appear only once. This sample was taken from a study of radiotherapy plus CTLA-4 blockade in lung cancer. On the study more broadly: For roughly 19% of patients, objective responses occurred, and about 30% had disease control. Study-wide points: Expansion in blood of tumor-derived TCR clones was seen after radiotherapy plus ipilimumab. Interferon-beta and early blood T cell clone dynamics reportedly predicted response best.

Focal radiation and CTLA-4 blockade (ipilimumab) were tested in chemo-refractory metastatic non-small-cell lung cancer patients. In germline, CDR1 is ENHRY, CDR2 SYGVKD. The CDR3 extends over 15 amino acids. The V gene end was trimmed by 3 bases and the J gene end by 5 bases; junction bases not matched to a gene: 7. This TCR was sampled from a human donor with non-small cell lung cancer that progressed on radiotherapy plus ipilimumab. The sample consisted of peripheral blood, taken from a patient treated with radiotherapy plus ipilimumab. The chain is built from TRBV10-3 and TRBJ2-1, with 7 bases fitting TRBD1. The CDR3 sequence: CAISDLGTVNNEQFF. The DNA of the CDR3 is TGTGCCATCAGTGACTTAGGGACAGTTAACAATGAGCAGTTCTTC.